This entry lists 31 T cell receptor beta chains sequenced from one sample in a study of blood T cell repertoires in COVID-19. Sequencing was performed with immunoSEQ multiplex PCR; in TCRdb, only in-frame clones are kept and a portion is missing. The repertoire holds fewer than 250,000 clones, roughly four fifths seen once, with roughly 2.6% in the top ten. Sequencing used peripheral blood. The receptors here all came from a woman aged 40 to 50 with active or convalescent COVID-19.

This clone has only a few counts. The V and J genes are TRBV4-3 and TRBJ1-1; D is possibly TRBD1 (5 bases). Trimming left V 2 bases short and J 1 base short, with 11 bases between. The CDR3 has 15 amino acids. Germline CDR1 is LGHNA and CDR2 is YSLEER. In nucleotides, the CDR3 is TGCGCCAGCAGCCAATCCCCCGGGGGGAACACTGAAGCTTTCTTT. This codes for CASSQSPGGNTEAFF.

This chain joins TRBV10-3 and TRBJ1-2, with TRBD1 as a possible D gene (5 bases). V was trimmed by 0 bases and J by 8 bases, leaving 13 bases between them. Germline V gene data show CDR1 as ENHRY and CDR2 as SYGVKD. This CDR3 region has 14 residues. The DNA for the CDR3 is TGTGCCATCAGTGAGTCCCGGGGGTATCGGGGCTACACCTTC. Encoded protein: CAISESRGYRGYTF.

The CDR3 loop is CASSLYEGASTEAFF. The CDR3 coding sequence is TGTGCCAGCAGCTTGTACGAGGGGGCGAGCACTGAAGCTTTCTTT. V usage is TRBV5-6 and J usage is TRBJ1-1; 7 bases are shared with TRBD1. The germline gives CDR1 SGHDT, CDR2 YYEEEE. The J segment lost 4 bases and the V segment lost 1 base, leaving 7 bases of the junction unmatched. The CDR3 spans 15 residues.

This clone has just one count. This chain links TRBV18 with TRBJ2-1, with D uncertain. This CDR3 is built from 15 residues. In germline, CDR1 is KGHSH, CDR2 LQKENI. Trimming pared 3 bases from V and 2 bases from J, leaving 11 bases between. The CDR3 bases are TGTGCCAGCTCACCCCGTCTCGCAGCCTACAATGAGCAGTTCTTC. Amino acid sequence: CASSPRLAAYNEQFF.

The chain links TRBV3-1 (or the pseudogene TRBV3-2) to TRBJ2-3; D possibly corresponds to TRBD2 (5 bases). The CDR3 runs 18 residues. Trimming removed 0 bases from V and 2 bases from J, with 18 bases in between. Germline V gene sequence: CDR1 LGHDT, CDR2 YNNKEL (reference sequence). The CDR3 DNA sequence: TGTGCCAGCAGCCAAGAATTTGGAGGAACCTACTACACAGATACGCAGTATTTT. This sequence encodes CASSQEFGGTYYTDTQYF.

The chain couples TRBV28 to TRBJ2-1; TRBD1 aligns across 10 bases. V dropped 6 bases and J dropped 6; count of bases not matched to a gene: 5. CDR1 MDHEN and CDR2 SYDVKM come from the germline V gene. The CDR3 runs 14 residues. CDR3 in DNA: TGTGCCAGCAGGAGACAGGGGGCAATCAATGAGCAGTTCTTC. This codes for CASRRQGAINEQFF.

This clone has just a few counts. The DNA of the CDR3 is TGTGCCACTAGGACAGGGAACGAGCAGTACTTC. Its protein product is CATRTGNEQYF. This chain joins TRBV10-3 and TRBJ2-7; TRBD1 agrees at 8 bases. Germline assignment: CDR1 ENHRY and CDR2 SYGVKD. Germline trimming cut 10 bases from V and 5 bases from J; bases unmatched to any gene: 4. CDR3 length: 11 amino acids.

The chain carries TRBV12-1 and TRBJ2-7; the table's D gene call, TRBD1, was not cross checked with the DNA. TRBV12-1 corresponds to a pseudogene. The CDR3 loop spans 17 amino acids. CDR3 region: CASSGNADAGDVYEQYF. Here the CDR3 DNA reads TGTGCCAGCAGCGGGAATGCCGATGCAGGGGATGTCTACGAGCAGTACTTC.

With respect to this clone: Additional DNA sequences in this sample encode the identical CDR3. The V gene is TRBV5-6, the J gene TRBJ2-7, with 10 bases matching TRBD2. V was clipped by 4 bases and J by 3 bases; unmatched bases: 4. The CDR3 is made up of 14 amino acids. Germline V CDR1 and CDR2: SGHDT, YYEEEE. CDR3 bases: TGTGCCAGCAGCCTCCGACTAGCGGGCTACGAGCAGTACTTC. It yields the protein CASSLRLAGYEQYF.

This chain links TRBV5-5 with TRBJ2-3, with TRBD2 matching 13 bases. This CDR3 is 16 amino acids long. Germline lookup yields CDR1 SGHKS and CDR2 YYEKEE (reference sequence). The trim removed 5 bases at V and 6 bases at J, leaving 9 bases unmatched. In DNA form, the CDR3 reads TGTGCCAGCAGGTCCGGGACTAGCGGGATTTCGGATACGCAGTATTTT. Translated, it gives CASRSGTSGISDTQYF.

The chain joins TRBV5-1 to TRBJ2-7; D perhaps matches TRBD2 (6 bases). The germline CDR1 and CDR2 sequences are SGHRS and YFSETQ. Trimming stripped 0 bases from V and 2 bases from J, with 21 bases between. CDR3 size: 18 residues. CDR3 sequence (DNA): TGCGCCAGCAGCTTGGTTTGGACGGGAGCCCCAGGGACCTACGAGCAGTACTTC. It is translated as CASSLVWTGAPGTYEQYF.

The rearrangement links TRBV18 to TRBJ2-7; 7 nucleotides agree with TRBD1. The CDR3 loop spans 14 amino acids. From germline, CDR1 is KGHSH and CDR2 LQKENI. V gave up 4 bases and J gave up 5 bases; unmatched junction bases: 8. The DNA for the CDR3 is TGTGCCAGCTCACACACCGGGACAGTGAACGAGCAGTACTTC. The encoded protein is CASSHTGTVNEQYF.

J is TRBJ1-5 and V is TRBV29-1; 9 bases are shared with TRBD1. V dropped 2 bases and J dropped 3; count of bases not matched to a gene: 8. CDR3 size: 16 residues. Per the germline V gene, CDR1 is SQVTM and CDR2 is ANQGSEA. DNA for the CDR3: TGCAGCGTTGAAAACCACGACAGGGGGGACAATCAGCCCCAGCATTTT. It translates to CSVENHDRGDNQPQHF.

This clone was seen more than once but under ten times. This chain uses TRBV4-2 with TRBJ1-1, with 7 bases aligning to TRBD1. Germline V gene data show CDR1 as LGHNA and CDR2 as YNFKEQ. This CDR3 comprises 14 residues. Losses at the gene ends were 1 base for V and 5 bases for J; bases not matched to a gene: 4. CDR3 sequence: CASSQADRETEAFF. Here the CDR3 DNA reads TGTGCCAGCAGCCAAGCCGACAGGGAAACTGAAGCTTTCTTT.

This chain connects TRBV9 to TRBJ1-3; no reliable D call. This CDR3 contains 14 residues. CDR1 and CDR2 from the germline V gene are SGDLS and YYNGEE. Trimming stripped 0 bases from V and 4 bases from J, with 8 bases between. The CDR3 region has the DNA TGTGCCAGCAGCGTAGCTCTGGGCGGAAACACCATATATTTT. Its protein product is CASSVALGGNTIYF. Drawing the rest from reference TRBV9 and TRBJ1-3, the complete variable domain is DSGVTQTPKHLITATGQRVTLRCSPRSGDLSVYWYQQSLDQGLQFLIQYYNGEERAKGNILERFSAQQFPDLHSELNLSSLELGDSALYFCASSVALGGNTIYFGEGSWLTVV.

Here the CDR3 reads CSVERGGQGVYGYTF. For the CDR3, the DNA is TGCAGCGTTGAACGGGGGGGACAGGGAGTCTATGGCTACACCTTC. The chain carries TRBV29-1 and TRBJ1-2; TRBD1 agrees at 9 bases. V lost 2 bases and J lost 4; bases outside the gene matches: 8. Germline CDR1 SQVTM, CDR2 ANQGSEA. The CDR3 has 15 residues.

V is TRBV9 and J is TRBJ2-7; 11 bases are shared with TRBD1. The CDR3 totals 15 residues. Germline CDR1 and CDR2: SGDLS and YYNGEE. V shed 0 bases, J shed 3 bases, and the junction held 2 bases outside the gene matches. The DNA for the CDR3 is TGTGCCAGCAGCGTAGGGACAGGGGGCGGCTACGAGCAGTACTTC. Translation gives CASSVGTGGGYEQYF. Filled out from reference TRBV9 and TRBJ2-7, the complete variable domain reads DSGVTQTPKHLITATGQRVTLRCSPRSGDLSVYWYQQSLDQGLQFLIQYYNGEERAKGNILERFSAQQFPDLHSELNLSSLELGDSALYFCASSVGTGGGYEQYFGPGTRLTVT.

The genes are TRBV3-1 (or the pseudogene TRBV3-2) and TRBJ1-1, with 8 bases identical to TRBD1. CDR1 and CDR2 (germline): LGHDT, YNNKEL (reference sequence). V was clipped by 3 bases and J by 4 bases; unmatched bases: 7. The CDR3 length is 15 residues. The CDR3 nucleotides read TGTGCCAGCAGCCAGGCCGACAGGGGTAGCACTGAAGCTTTCTTT. Translating gives CASSQADRGSTEAFF.

This clone was recorded a few times. CDR3 DNA: TGTGCCAGTAGTAACGGAGAGAATTCACCCCTCCACTTT. It is translated as CASSNGENSPLHF. This chain connects TRBV19 to TRBJ1-6, with D unresolved. This CDR3 comprises 13 residues. Germline loops: CDR1 LNHDA, CDR2 SQIVND (reference sequence). The V and J ends lost 4 bases and 7 bases respectively, with 8 bases between them.

The V call is TRBV15, the J call TRBJ2-2, with D unresolved. Germline loops: CDR1 LNHNV, CDR2 YYDKDF (reference sequence). Trimming removed 0 bases from V and 5 bases from J, with 7 bases in between. The length of the CDR3 is 14 residues. CDR3 residues: CATSRDPPTGELFF. In nucleotides, the CDR3 is TGTGCCACCAGCAGAGATCCCCCGACCGGGGAGCTGTTTTTT.

This chain links TRBV14 with TRBJ2-5, with 8 positions matching TRBD2. This CDR3 is 16 amino acids long. The germline V gene encodes CDR1 SGHDN and CDR2 FVKESK. V trimming: 4 bases; J trimming: 1 base; junction bases outside the gene matches: 8. In nucleotides, the CDR3 is TGTGCCAGCAGCCTCCAGCGGGGGTCATTCCAAGAGACCCAGTACTTC. Its translation is CASSLQRGSFQETQYF. Full variable domain (missing parts from reference TRBV14 and TRBJ2-5): EAGVTQFPSHSVIEKGQTVTLRCDPISGHDNLYWYRRVMGKEIKFLLHFVKESKQDESGMPNNRFLAERTGGTYSTLKVQPAELEDSGVYFCASSLQRGSFQETQYFGPGTRLLVL.

The chain uses TRBV29-1 and TRBJ2-3; TRBD1 aligns across 10 bases. The CDR3 totals 12 residues. Germline CDR1 reads SQVTM; CDR2 reads ANQGSEA. After removal of 6 bases from V and 6 bases from J, the junction contained 3 bases not matched to a gene. The CDR3 region has the DNA TGCAGCGTGGGGACAGGGGAGGATACGCAGTATTTT. Translating gives CSVGTGEDTQYF.

V gene TRBV5-1 combines with J gene TRBJ1-4, with a tentative D call TRBD1 (5 bases). Germline CDR1 SGHRS, CDR2 YFSETQ. The V gene lost 0 bases and the J gene lost 0 bases, with 12 bases spanning the gap. The CDR3 is 17 amino acids. Here the CDR3 reads CASSLGQNYATNEKLFF. As DNA, the CDR3 is TGCGCCAGCAGCTTGGGACAGAACTATGCAACTAATGAAAAACTGTTTTTT.

This clone came up once. The rearrangement links TRBV10-1 to TRBJ2-7; no clear D. Trimming pared 1 base from V and 6 bases from J, leaving 10 bases between. CDR3 length: 13 residues. Germline CDR1 reads WNHNN; CDR2 reads SYGVQD (reference sequence). DNA for the CDR3: TGCGCCAGCAGTGAGTTTGCTACTACCGAGCAGTACTTC. This gives the protein CASSEFATTEQYF.

The chain uses TRBV30 and TRBJ2-5; 8 nucleotides align to TRBD1. With 0 bases clipped from V and 0 bases from J, the junction kept 18 bases outside the gene matches. From germline, CDR1 is GTSNPN and CDR2 SVGIG (reference sequence). The CDR3 has 20 amino acids. The CDR3 loop is CAWSVNLLGTGDINQETQYF. CDR3 nucleotides: TGTGCCTGGAGTGTCAATCTCCTCGGGACAGGCGATATTAACCAAGAGACCCAGTACTTC.

The chain couples TRBV12-3 or TRBV12-4 to TRBJ1-6; D gene unclear. V shed 1 base and J shed 10 bases, with 8 bases lying between them. The CDR3 runs to 13 residues. The CDR3: CASSLEWSSPLHF. CDR3 sequence (DNA): TGTGCCAGCAGTTTAGAGTGGAGCTCACCCCTCCACTTT.

This chain connects TRBV7-3 to TRBJ2-3, with 7 nucleotides matching TRBD1. Germline assignment: CDR1 SGHTA and CDR2 FQGTGA. The CDR3 is made up of 16 amino acids. The trim removed 2 bases at V and 2 bases at J, leaving 7 bases unmatched. CDR3 sequence (DNA): TGTGCCAGCAGCTTAGGACGGGACAGTACCACAGATACGCAGTATTTT. This encodes CASSLGRDSTTDTQYF.

V and J are TRBV2 and TRBJ1-3; possible D gene TRBD1, 6 bases. The germline V gene has CDR1 SNHLY and CDR2 FYNNEI. CDR3 length equals 20 residues. The V end lost 0 bases, the J end lost 2 bases, and 23 bases lay between the germline ends. CDR3 coding DNA: TGTGCCAGCAGTGAAGCTTATTCTAACAGGGAGTCAGCTCCTGGAAACACCATATATTTT. Amino acid sequence: CASSEAYSNRESAPGNTIYF.

CDR3 loop: CASSQETNNEKLFF. The CDR3 region has the DNA TGCGCCAGCAGCCAAGAGACAAATAATGAAAAACTGTTTTTT. The chain uses TRBV4-1 and TRBJ1-4; D is uncertain. The CDR3 is 14 amino acids. Deletions cut 0 bases from V and 4 bases from J, with 6 bases between. Germline V gene data show CDR1 as MGHRA and CDR2 as YSYEKL.

The J gene is TRBJ2-1, the V gene TRBV28; 9 positions agree with TRBD2. J gave up 1 base and V 6 bases, and 1 base lay outside the gene matches. The germline gives CDR1 MDHEN, CDR2 SYDVKM. The CDR3 has 14 residues. The CDR3 loop is CASRAGGSYNEQFF. In nucleotides, the CDR3 is TGTGCCAGCAGGGCGGGGGGGTCCTACAATGAGCAGTTCTTC.

The V gene is TRBV10-3, the J gene TRBJ1-2, with D possibly being TRBD1 (5 bases). The germline gives CDR1 ENHRY, CDR2 SYGVKD. Trimming stripped 5 bases from V and 0 bases from J, with 13 bases between. The CDR3 is 15 residues long. CDR3 amino acids: CAISSGLIANYGYTF. The CDR3 nucleotides read TGTGCCATCAGTTCAGGGTTAATAGCTAACTATGGCTACACCTTC.